This T cell receptor beta chain was observed in a study of T cell responses to AZD1222 COVID-19 vaccine (TCRdb year 2021). Study-wide context: TCR sequencing was performed for about 250 trial participants, of whom around 210 were given two doses of AZD1222 and around 25 were given two doses of MenACWY control vaccine. Enrollment into the trials was organized by age into subgroups of 18-55, 56-69 and 70-plus years, and those subgroups contained roughly 140, 27 and 60 TCR-sequenced participants, respectively. Beyond this particular receptor, the publication reports: Participants were mostly white British and included more females than males, and it was suggested by the authors that clonal diversity may have been underestimated. Because no day 14 peak-response samples were available, the repertoires could be characterized only after the peak T cell response. The 56-69-year group was small, and its depth increase did not reach significance, likely because of low power. The vaccine-associated CD4 TCRs covered the entire spike protein, and the dominant responses fell in regions 160-218 and 743-854. Conclusions about previously exposed vaccinees are limited because only six or seven AZD1222 recipients were SARS-CoV-2 seropositive at baseline. After two AZD1222 doses, both the breadth and the depth of spike-specific TCRs were significantly higher than at day 0 and than in MenACWY recipients. Epitopes outside the regions mutated in the B.1.351 and B.1.1.7 variants were reportedly recognized by nearly half of the unique spike-specific TCRs.

The time point tag for this specimen amounts to: baseline before first vaccination. The sample's treatment or condition, from its label and the paper: meningococcal conjugate vaccine given as trial control. Vaccinee samples came from UK trials COV001 and COV002, including a single-blind randomized controlled phase 2/3 trial of AZD1222 (ChAdOx1 nCoV-19) in healthy adults. Trial participant PBMC samples were collected at day 0 and day 28 after the second dose for TCRbeta chain sequencing. The CDR3 regions of human TCRbeta chains were analyzed by immunosequencing. On the authors' methods: Repertoire TCRs were checked for matches against a reference library of SARS-CoV-2-specific TCRs that had been generated using the MIRA antigen-specificity platform. Breadth meant the fraction of unique TCRs that were SARS-CoV-2-associated, whereas depth meant the fraction of total T cells that were SARS-CoV-2-associated. Using the MIRA data, each spike-specific TCR was assigned both to the spike region to which the TCR was reactive and to a CD4 or CD8 class. Log10-transformed breadth and depth values were compared by one-way ANOVA with Sidak's multiple comparisons tests. Imported from immuneACCESS, the table was reduced by TCRdb to in-frame sequences with V and J called. These copies leave out some clones; in studies compared against another copy, an unresolved V gene accounts for under half, and the cause of the remainder is not known. The V and J calls and the clone size are those of that table, but D and trimming were determined from the DNA. The sample includes 83,000 or so clones, with approximately 87% observed a single time. The ten largest clones take up approximately 4.5% of the sample.

The CDR3 runs 15 amino acids, cysteine and phenylalanine included. CDR3 DNA only is kept here, 45 bases in frame from base 1. The germline V gene (reference sequence) gives CDR1 as SEHNR and CDR2 as FQNEAQ. The junction shows trimming of 2 bases on V and 6 bases on J, plus 16 bases between the germline ends. Remarks on this clone: Its antigen remains unidentified. The record has no base qualities; no much larger clone is one base away.

In this chain, TRBV7-9 is recombined with TRBJ1-2; matching of 5 bases hints at TRBD1 as the D gene. The origin of this receptor is an adult in good health. This specimen consisted of peripheral blood, obtained on day 0 of MenACWY control vaccination. CDR3 loop: CASSLSNGAIDGYTF. In nucleotides, the sequence is TGTGCCAGCAGCTTATCCAACGGGGCGATCGATGGCTACACCTTC.